This T cell receptor beta chain stems from a study of T cell changes during pregnancy in multiple sclerosis. Trimming cost V 2 bases and J 10 bases; bases outside gene matches: 14. The germline V gene has CDR1 SEHNR and CDR2 FQNEAQ (reference sequence). CDR3 length: 16 amino acids. The table came from immunoSEQ multiplex PCR; TCRdb's copy has only in-frame clones and leaves some out. The repertoire has approximately 52,000 clones, around 94% of them found once; the top ten carry roughly 0.99%. Here the sequenced sample was CD4+ T cells from peripheral blood mononuclear cells, taken in the second trimester of pregnancy. The source is a female donor in good health, enrolled as a control in a pregnancy study. The chain employs TRBV7-9 and TRBJ2-1; 7 bases map to TRBD2. CDR3 DNA: TGTGCCAGCAGCTTATTTCAGGGAGGGTGGTTTGGCGAGCAGTTCTTC. Protein product: CASSLFQGGWFGEQFF. The full variable domain, completed using reference TRBV7-9 and TRBJ2-1, is DTGVSQNPRHKITKRGQNVTFRCDPISEHNRLYWYRQTLGQGPEFLTYFQNEAQLEKSRLLSDRFSAERPKGSFSTLEIQRTEQGDSAMYLCASSLFQGGWFGEQFFGPGTRLTVL.